These T cell receptor beta chains were read from a single sample in a study of shared clonotypes between healthy human individuals. Clones were read by immunoSEQ multiplex PCR, and TCRdb kept only the in-frame ones, dropping some. The sample has some 2,400,000 clones, 90% to 96% seen once. Material for sequencing was naive CD4+ T cells sorted from blood. The receptors shown here come from a man aged 18-30 years in good health. CDR3s include the opening cysteine and the closing phenylalanine or tryptophan. A D gene is named only where the DNA matches it firmly. Clone size, where shown, is once, few, many, or a class for clones that have expanded.

CDR3aa,CDR3nt,d_gene,len,v_gene,abundance,j_gene
CASSLAGGPGNTIYF,TGTGCCAGCAGCTTGGCAGGGGGACCTGGAAACACCATATATTTT,TRBD1,15,TRBV5-4,.,TRBJ1-3
CASSRQGREKLFF,TGTGCCAGCAGTAGACAGGGTCGAGAAAAACTGTTTTTT,TRBD1,13,TRBV28,.,TRBJ1-4
CASSAGETGVNEQFF,TGCGCCAGCAGCGCCGGAGAAACAGGGGTCAATGAGCAGTTCTTC,TRBD1,15,TRBV5-1,.,TRBJ2-1
CAWSAGRGRYEQYF,TGTGCCTGGAGTGCGGGTCGAGGGAGATACGAGCAGTACTTC,.,14,TRBV30,once,TRBJ2-7
CATSPQGVVEPQHF,TGTGCCACCAGTCCCCAGGGCGTGGTGGAGCCCCAGCATTTT,.,14,TRBV15,once,TRBJ1-5
CASSQDYGREETQYF,TGCGCCAGCAGCCAAGATTATGGGCGGGAAGAGACCCAGTACTTC,.,15,TRBV4-3,once,TRBJ2-5
CASSLGQGANEKLFF,TGTGCCAGCAGTTTGGGACAGGGGGCTAATGAAAAACTGTTTTTT,TRBD1,15,TRBV27,.,TRBJ1-4
CASSVQPASREFF,TGTGCCAGCAGCGTACAACCGGCCTCCAGGGAATTCTTC,.,13,TRBV9,.,TRBJ2-1
CASSEVGGGAWEKLFF,TGTGCCAGCAGTGAAGTCGGAGGGGGCGCGTGGGAAAAACTGTTTTTT,TRBD1,16,TRBV25-1,.,TRBJ1-4
CASSLRDFNNEQFF,TGTGCCAGTAGCCTCCGGGACTTTAACAATGAGCAGTTCTTC,.,14,TRBV19,.,TRBJ2-1
CASSLNRANYGYTF,TGCGCCAGCAGCTTAAACAGGGCTAACTATGGCTACACCTTC,.,14,TRBV5-1,few,TRBJ1-2
CASSLGGEKLFF,TGCGCCAGCAGCTTGGGGGGTGAAAAACTGTTTTTT,.,12,TRBV5-1,few,TRBJ1-4
CAWSATGKSSGNTIYF,TGTGCCTGGAGTGCCACGGGGAAGAGTTCTGGAAACACCATATATTTT,.,16,TRBV30,.,TRBJ1-3
CASSYGTSGANVLTF,TGTGCCAGCAGTTACGGGACGTCGGGGGCCAACGTCCTGACTTTC,.,15,TRBV6-6,.,TRBJ2-6
CASSDRGAGYTF,TGTGCCAGCAGTGATCGGGGTGCCGGCTACACCTTC,.,12,TRBV6-1,.,TRBJ1-2
CASSQAAAIGKLFF,TGTGCCAGCAGTCAAGCAGCCGCTATTGGAAAACTGTTTTTT,.,14,TRBV6-5,.,TRBJ1-4